The entry that follows covers one T cell receptor beta chain sequence. This clonotype was detected only a few times. Its antigen has not been determined. No qualities accompany the bases; no much larger clone lies one base away. Library prep was done by PCR. This sample was sequenced with an Illumina HiSeq 2500. To normalize quantification of the TCRbeta repertoire, the TCR libraries were built with molecular barcoding that relied on unique molecular identifiers. TCRdb's own reprocessing of the public reads used fastp at Q25 and MiXCR and kept productive beta chains. Here each entry gathers all rows of one CDR3 protein and keeps the most common genes and DNA. This sample gives 500,000 or so distinct CDR3 sequences in total; over 9.5% of them show up just once. 11% to 15% of the sample lies in the top ten. In light of the paper, this sample's treatment or condition label describes: allogeneic hematopoietic cell transplantation with graft depleted of TCRalphabeta T cells and CD19 B cells. Transplant recipients were children who received TCRalphabeta/CD19-depleted allogeneic hematopoietic cell grafts.

The data belong to a study of T-cell reconstitution after alpha-beta-depleted transplantation in children listed by TCRdb under 2016. Background for the entire study: T-cell immune reconstitution after TCRalphabeta/CD19-depleted allogeneic hematopoietic cell transplantation in children was quantitatively tracked in the study by means of TCR repertoire profiling.

Study-wide findings and limitations: About two months after transplant, the apparently early recovery of alphabetaT-cell counts reportedly depended on just several hundred clones that had expanded rapidly and came from non-depleted graft cells. Hyperexpanded clone frequencies declined over subsequent months; after one year, T-cell counts and TCRbeta diversity were mostly attributed to newly produced T cells. The high TCRbeta diversity at day 60 in some patients was ascribed to recipient T cells and intrathymic progenitors that had survived conditioning.

V loses 5 bases of germline sequence and J loses 0 bases, and the interval between the two ends is 14 bases. The CDR3, from cysteine to phenylalanine, totals 16 residues. The entry retains the CDR3 DNA only, 48 bases that are in frame from base 1. CDR1 LNHNV and CDR2 YYDKDF are derived from the germline V gene (reference sequence). The specimen comprised PBMCs, mostly from graft donor cells, sampled 180 days after TCRalphabeta/CD19-depleted stem cell transplant. This receptor chain uses TRBV15 and TRBJ2-1, and the D gene may be TRBD2, 6 bases matching. This TCR was recovered from a female patient aged 2-9 years who had a stem cell transplant for aplastic anemia, so the T cells may come from the graft donor. The DNA sequence follows: TGTGCCACCAGCGCGGACCGGGACTTCTCCTACAATGAGCAGTTCTTC. The encoded protein is CATSADRDFSYNEQFF.